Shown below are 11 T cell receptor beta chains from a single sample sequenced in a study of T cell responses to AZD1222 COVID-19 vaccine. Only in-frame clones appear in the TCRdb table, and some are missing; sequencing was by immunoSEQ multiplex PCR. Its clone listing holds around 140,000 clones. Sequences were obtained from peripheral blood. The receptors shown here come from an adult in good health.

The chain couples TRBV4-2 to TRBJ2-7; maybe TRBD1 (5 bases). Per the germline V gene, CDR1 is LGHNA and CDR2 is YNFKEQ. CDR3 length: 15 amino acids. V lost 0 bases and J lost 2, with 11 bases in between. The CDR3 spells CASSQDKGHPYEQYF. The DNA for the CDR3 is TGTGCCAGCAGCCAAGATAAAGGACATCCCTACGAGCAGTACTTC.

The CDR3 is CASRGTGEDYGYTF. The DNA for the CDR3 is TGTGCCAGCAGGGGGACAGGGGAAGACTATGGCTACACCTTC. The chain joins TRBV6-5 to TRBJ1-2; 10 nucleotides match TRBD1. Germline values: CDR1 MNHEY, CDR2 SVGAGI. The CDR3 is made up of 14 amino acids. The junction had 4 bases not matched to a gene; V was cut back by 6 bases and J by 3 bases.

CDR3 residues: CASSQGANPQHF. The CDR3 nucleotides read TGTGCCAGCAGCCAAGGAGCAAATCCCCAGCATTTT. This chain uses TRBV3-1 (or the pseudogene TRBV3-2) with TRBJ1-5; D is unresolved. V was clipped by 1 base and J by 10 bases, with 8 bases between them. The length of the CDR3 is 12 residues. Germline CDR1 and CDR2: LGHDT and YNNKEL (reference sequence).

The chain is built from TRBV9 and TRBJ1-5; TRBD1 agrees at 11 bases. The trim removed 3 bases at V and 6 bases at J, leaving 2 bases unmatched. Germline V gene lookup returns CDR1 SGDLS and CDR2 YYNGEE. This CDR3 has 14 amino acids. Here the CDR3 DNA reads TGTGCCAGCAGCGGGACAGGGGGCAGTCAGCCCCAGCATTTT. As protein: CASSGTGGSQPQHF. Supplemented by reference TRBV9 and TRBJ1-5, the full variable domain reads DSGVTQTPKHLITATGQRVTLRCSPRSGDLSVYWYQQSLDQGLQFLIQYYNGEERAKGNILERFSAQQFPDLHSELNLSSLELGDSALYFCASSGTGGSQPQHFGDGTRLSIL.

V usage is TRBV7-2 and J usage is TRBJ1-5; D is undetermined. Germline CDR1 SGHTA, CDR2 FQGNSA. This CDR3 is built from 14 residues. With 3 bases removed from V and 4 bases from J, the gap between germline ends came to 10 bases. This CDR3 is CASSLGSQNQPQHF. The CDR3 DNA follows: TGTGCCAGCAGCTTGGGCAGTCAGAATCAGCCCCAGCATTTT.

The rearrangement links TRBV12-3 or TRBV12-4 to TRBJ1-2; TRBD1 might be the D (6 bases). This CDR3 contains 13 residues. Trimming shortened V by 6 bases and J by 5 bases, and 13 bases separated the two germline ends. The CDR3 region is CASSAPGVYGYTF. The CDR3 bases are TGTGCCAGCAGCGCGCCAGGGGTTTATGGCTACACCTTC.

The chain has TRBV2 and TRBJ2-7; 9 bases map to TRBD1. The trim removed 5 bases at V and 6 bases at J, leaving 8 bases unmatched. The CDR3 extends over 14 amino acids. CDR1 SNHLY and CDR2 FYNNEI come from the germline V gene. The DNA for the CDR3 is TGTGCCAGCAGTCGTCCCGGGACAGGGTTCGAGCAGTACTTC. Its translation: CASSRPGTGFEQYF.

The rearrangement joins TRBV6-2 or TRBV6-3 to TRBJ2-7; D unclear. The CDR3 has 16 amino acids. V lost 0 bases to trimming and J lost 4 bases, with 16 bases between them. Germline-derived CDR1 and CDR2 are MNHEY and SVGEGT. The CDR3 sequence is CASSYSRPTTGYEQYF. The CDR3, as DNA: TGTGCCAGCAGTTACTCGAGGCCCACGACTGGTTACGAGCAGTACTTC.

The CDR3: CASSPRQQINTGELFF. CDR3 DNA sequence: TGTGCCAGCTCACCTCGACAACAGATTAACACCGGGGAGCTGTTTTTT. The V gene is TRBV18, the J gene TRBJ2-2; D ambiguous. V was clipped by 3 bases and J by 2 bases, with 13 bases between them. CDR3 length equals 16 residues. The germline CDR1 and CDR2 sequences are KGHSH and LQKENI.

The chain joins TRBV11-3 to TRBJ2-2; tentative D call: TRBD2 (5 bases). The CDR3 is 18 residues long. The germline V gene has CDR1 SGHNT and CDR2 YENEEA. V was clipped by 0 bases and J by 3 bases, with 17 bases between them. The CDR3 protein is CASSLDFMAAADTGELFF. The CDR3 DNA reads TGTGCCAGCAGCTTAGACTTTATGGCCGCAGCGGACACCGGGGAGCTGTTTTTT.

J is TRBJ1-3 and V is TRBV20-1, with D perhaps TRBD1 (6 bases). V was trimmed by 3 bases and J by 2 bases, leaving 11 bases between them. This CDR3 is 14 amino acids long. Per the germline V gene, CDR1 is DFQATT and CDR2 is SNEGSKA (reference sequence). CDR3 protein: CSASWGQAGNTIYF. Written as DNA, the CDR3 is TGCAGTGCTAGTTGGGGGCAGGCTGGAAACACCATATATTTT.